A single T cell receptor (beta chain) is shown here with its context. These data are taken from a study of T cell changes during pregnancy in multiple sclerosis. The CDR3 contains 14 residues. Germline V lookup: CDR1 LNHDA, CDR2 SQIVND (reference sequence). J gave up 3 bases and V 5 bases, and 3 bases lay outside the gene matches. The table came from immunoSEQ multiplex PCR; TCRdb's copy has only in-frame clones and leaves some out. The profile shows some 30,000 clones, 75% to 90% of them singletons. The chain employs TRBV19 and TRBJ2-7, with 11 positions matching TRBD2. This sequence was found in a female donor with multiple sclerosis, enrolled in a pregnancy study. Sequenced here: CD8+ T cells from peripheral blood mononuclear cells, sampled after pregnancy. CDR3 sequence: CASSGGLAGYEQYF. As DNA, the CDR3 is TGTGCCAGTAGTGGTGGACTAGCGGGCTACGAGCAGTACTTC.